This is a list of T cell receptor beta chains from one sample in a study of T cell changes during pregnancy in multiple sclerosis. Profiling relied on immunoSEQ multiplex PCR, and the TCRdb table lists in-frame clones only, not all of them. This table has about 34,000 clones, under 95% appearing once. This sample comprised peripheral blood, obtained in the second trimester of pregnancy. The receptors derive from a female donor in good health, enrolled as a control in a pregnancy study. CDR3s include the opening cysteine and the closing phenylalanine or tryptophan. The order of the fields is V gene, J gene, D gene, clone size, CDR3 DNA, CDR3 protein. D genes are given only for firm matches. Size values are once, few and many counts, or a class for expanded clones, and some rows have none.

>TRBV10-3|TRBJ2-3|TRBD2|once
TGTGCCATCAGTGGAAGAGGAGCGGGGGGGACAGATACGCAGTATTTT
CAISGRGAGGTDTQYF
>TRBV28|TRBJ2-3|TRBD2|-
TGTGCCAGCAGTTTAGGGCTAGCGGGAGCTTCAGATACGCAGTATTTT
CASSLGLAGASDTQYF
>TRBV5-1|TRBJ2-3|-|once
TGCGCCGCCTCAGTGGACCAGGGAACAGATACGCAGTATTTT
CAASVDQGTDTQYF
>TRBV7-2|TRBJ2-7|-|-
TGTGCCAGCAGCTACCCCCCCCAGGGAGGCGAGCAGTACTTC
CASSYPPQGGEQYF
>TRBV19|TRBJ1-1|-|-
TGTGCCAGTAGCCTGACAGTCATGAACACTGAAGCTTTCTTT
CASSLTVMNTEAFF
>TRBV5-4|TRBJ2-7|TRBD1|-
TGTGCCAGCAGCTTGGGGGGACAGGGCGCCTACGAGCAGTACTTC
CASSLGGQGAYEQYF
>TRBV5-1|TRBJ2-7|TRBD1|-
TGCGCCAGCAGCTTGGCCCAGGGGGTCTCCTACGAGCAGTACTTC
CASSLAQGVSYEQYF
>TRBV10-1|TRBJ2-1|TRBD2|-
TGCGCCAGCAGTGACCGGGGTAGCGGGAGGGAGGAGCAGTTCTTC
CASSDRGSGREEQFF
>TRBV7-2|TRBJ2-2|TRBD2|-
TGTGCCAGCAGCTTAGATCCTAGCGGGGGGCTCGGGGGCACCGGGGAGCTGTTTTTT
CASSLDPSGGLGGTGELFF
>TRBV7-2|TRBJ2-5|TRBD2|-
TGTGCCAGCAGCCCAGGACTAGCGGGGCAAGAGACCCAGTACTTC
CASSPGLAGQETQYF
>TRBV6-1|TRBJ2-5|-|-
TGTGCCAGCAGTGAACCGGAGACCCAGTACTTC
CASSEPETQYF
>TRBV7-2|TRBJ2-7|-|-
TGTGCCAGCAGCTTAGCGTTTAGCTCCTACGAGCAGTACTTC
CASSLAFSSYEQYF
>TRBV28|TRBJ2-1|TRBD2|-
TGTGCCAGCAGTTCCCGTTTTAGTGGGGGGGACGGGACTACCCCCTACAATGAGCAGTTCTTC
CASSSRFSGGDGTTPYNEQFF
>TRBV19|TRBJ1-2|-|-
TGTGCCAGTAGCCCGGGGGGAGTGGACTATGGCTACACCTTC
CASSPGGVDYGYTF
>TRBV7-2|TRBJ2-3|TRBD2|once
TGTGCCAGCAGCTCTCGGGGGGGCCCTGGAGATACGCAGTATTTT
CASSSRGGPGDTQYF
>TRBV10-1|TRBJ1-1|TRBD1|-
TGCGCCAGCAGTTCGGGACAGACGAGCACTGAAGCTTTCTTT
CASSSGQTSTEAFF
>TRBV6-1|TRBJ2-3|TRBD1|-
TGTGCCAGCAGTGAAGAGCCGGGACAGGGGTCAGATACGCAGTATTTT
CASSEEPGQGSDTQYF
>TRBV5-1|TRBJ1-2|TRBD1|-
TGCGCCAGCAGCGACCCGGGACAGGGCTATGGCTACACCTTC
CASSDPGQGYGYTF
>TRBV5-1|TRBJ1-1|-|-
TGCGCCAGCAGCTGGGGGACGGGGGGAACTGAAGCTTTCTTT
CASSWGTGGTEAFF
>TRBV28|TRBJ2-3|-|-
TGTGCCACCAGGGCGGTGGGGGAGGCAGATACGCAGTATTTT
CATRAVGEADTQYF
>TRBV4-3|TRBJ2-2|TRBD2|few
TGCGCCAGCAGCCATCCACTCCCCCCTAGCGGGGGGTCGGACGCCGGGGAGCTGTTTTTT
CASSHPLPPSGGSDAGELFF
>TRBV9|TRBJ2-7|-|-
TGTGCCAGCAGCCCGCCCCTTACCTACGAGCAGTACTTC
CASSPPLTYEQYF
>TRBV2|TRBJ1-1|TRBD1|once
TGTGCCAGCAGGTGGGGGACAGGGGGCCGCAACACTGAAGCTTTCTTT
CASRWGTGGRNTEAFF